This T cell receptor beta chain is from a study of T cell changes during pregnancy in multiple sclerosis. TCRdb's table, derived via immunoSEQ multiplex PCR, lists solely in-frame clones and lacks some. This repertoire shows 110,000 or so clones, approximately 95% found once; its top ten account for approximately 5.8%. The CDR3 loop spans 16 amino acids. CDR1 MNHNY and CDR2 SVGAGI come from the germline V gene (reference sequence). The V gene end was trimmed by 6 bases and the J gene end by 5 bases; junction bases not matched to a gene: 9. V is TRBV6-6 and J is TRBJ1-6; 8 bases are a match to TRBD1. This receptor was taken from a female donor with multiple sclerosis, enrolled in a pregnancy study. The material was peripheral blood, obtained before pregnancy. Written as DNA, the CDR3 is TGTGCCAGCAGCCCCCGACAGGGGTCCCATAATTCACCCCTCCACTTT. The encoded protein is CASSPRQGSHNSPLHF.